These T cell receptor beta chains were read from a single sample in a study of T cell repertoires in ileal Crohn's disease. The repertoire was sequenced with immunoSEQ multiplex PCR; TCRdb's copy has only in-frame clones and lacks some. The table has around 9,000 clones, about 80% seen once. The sequenced sample consisted of ileal tissue. The source is an adult with Crohn's disease. CDR3s include the opening cysteine and the closing phenylalanine or tryptophan. The order of the fields is CDR3 protein, CDR3 DNA, D gene, clone size, J gene, V gene. A D gene is named only where the DNA matches it firmly. Only some rows state a clone size, as once, few, many or a class for expanded clones.

CDR3 protein: CASSLDRDGANVLTF; CDR3 DNA: TGTGCCAGCTCACTGGACAGGGACGGGGCCAACGTCCTGACTTTC; D gene: TRBD1; clone size: few; J gene: TRBJ2-6; V gene: TRBV18
CDR3 protein: CASSLKGLAAYEQYF; CDR3 DNA: TGTGCCAGCAGCTTAAAGGGACTAGCGGCCTACGAGCAGTACTTC; D gene: TRBD2; clone size: NA; J gene: TRBJ2-7; V gene: TRBV7-2
CDR3 protein: CASSTGQANTGELFF; CDR3 DNA: TGTGCCAGCAGCACCGGACAGGCCAACACCGGGGAGCTGTTTTTT; D gene: NA; clone size: few; J gene: TRBJ2-2; V gene: TRBV21-1
CDR3 protein: CASSIGGSFSYEQYF; CDR3 DNA: TGTGCCAGTAGTATAGGTGGCTCCTTCTCCTACGAGCAGTACTTC; D gene: NA; clone size: NA; J gene: TRBJ2-7; V gene: TRBV19
CDR3 protein: CSALTSYEQYF; CDR3 DNA: TGCAGTGCCCTGACTAGCTACGAGCAGTACTTC; D gene: NA; clone size: NA; J gene: TRBJ2-7; V gene: TRBV20-1
CDR3 protein: CASSLPGLPPYEQYF; CDR3 DNA: TGTGCCAGCAGCCTACCGGGACTGCCCCCTTACGAGCAGTACTTC; D gene: NA; clone size: NA; J gene: TRBJ2-7; V gene: TRBV5-4
CDR3 protein: CATRLQRGGEGTDTQYF; CDR3 DNA: TGTGCCACCCGACTGCAGCGGGGGGGGGAAGGCACAGATACGCAGTATTTT; D gene: TRBD2; clone size: NA; J gene: TRBJ2-3; V gene: TRBV10-3
CDR3 protein: CASSGGRTRWETQYF; CDR3 DNA: TGTGCCAGCAGTGGGGGTCGGACTAGGTGGGAGACCCAGTACTTC; D gene: TRBD2; clone size: once; J gene: TRBJ2-5; V gene: TRBV2
CDR3 protein: CSVPLLGKRTDTQYF; CDR3 DNA: TGCAGCGTCCCCTTGCTCGGGAAACGCACAGATACGCAGTATTTT; D gene: NA; clone size: NA; J gene: TRBJ2-3; V gene: TRBV29-1
CDR3 protein: CAISESRDRGSSYEQYF; CDR3 DNA: TGTGCCATCAGTGAGTCGAGGGACAGGGGATCCTCCTACGAGCAGTACTTC; D gene: TRBD1; clone size: NA; J gene: TRBJ2-7; V gene: TRBV10-3
CDR3 protein: CASSSRTRDTQYF; CDR3 DNA: TGCGCCAGCAGCTCAAGGACAAGGGATACGCAGTATTTT; D gene: NA; clone size: NA; J gene: TRBJ2-3; V gene: TRBV5-1
CDR3 protein: CASSLDSPSTDTQYF; CDR3 DNA: TGCGCCAGCAGCTTGGACTCTCCGAGCACAGATACGCAGTATTTT; D gene: NA; clone size: NA; J gene: TRBJ2-3; V gene: TRBV5-1
CDR3 protein: CAISESRRNQPQHF; CDR3 DNA: TGTGCCATCAGTGAGTCGAGGAGAAATCAGCCCCAGCATTTT; D gene: NA; clone size: NA; J gene: TRBJ1-5; V gene: TRBV10-3
CDR3 protein: CASSPRDTPAPNTIYF; CDR3 DNA: TGTGCCAGCAGCCCACGGGACACCCCAGCACCGAACACCATATATTTT; D gene: NA; clone size: NA; J gene: TRBJ1-3; V gene: TRBV9
CDR3 protein: CASSQGVSGGEKLFF; CDR3 DNA: TGTGCCAGCAGCCAAGGAGTCAGTGGAGGGGAAAAACTGTTTTTT; D gene: NA; clone size: NA; J gene: TRBJ1-4; V gene: TRBV9
CDR3 protein: CASSFASWTSLSYNEQFF; CDR3 DNA: TGTGCCAGCAGCTTCGCCTCATGGACTAGTTTATCCTACAATGAGCAGTTCTTC; D gene: TRBD2; clone size: NA; J gene: TRBJ2-1; V gene: TRBV7-9
CDR3 protein: CAITGTGGVNTEAFF; CDR3 DNA: TGTGCCATTACGGGGACAGGGGGTGTGAACACTGAAGCTTTCTTT; D gene: TRBD1; clone size: NA; J gene: TRBJ1-1; V gene: TRBV28
CDR3 protein: CAWSVRTSGGLRQYF; CDR3 DNA: TGTGCCTGGAGTGTAAGGACTAGCGGGGGCCTTAGGCAGTACTTC; D gene: TRBD2; clone size: NA; J gene: TRBJ2-7; V gene: TRBV30
CDR3 protein: CASSTGTSGREQYF; CDR3 DNA: TGTGCCAGCAGTACAGGGACTAGCGGGAGGGAGCAGTACTTC; D gene: TRBD2; clone size: NA; J gene: TRBJ2-7; V gene: TRBV28
CDR3 protein: CASRQITRSEQYF; CDR3 DNA: TGTGCCAGCAGACAAATTACAAGGAGCGAGCAGTACTTC; D gene: NA; clone size: NA; J gene: TRBJ2-7; V gene: TRBV5-5
CDR3 protein: CASSWDSDYGYTF; CDR3 DNA: TGTGCCAGCAGTTGGGACAGTGACTATGGCTACACCTTC; D gene: TRBD1; clone size: NA; J gene: TRBJ1-2; V gene: TRBV25-1
CDR3 protein: CSVRKGGTYNEQFF; CDR3 DNA: TGCAGCGTGAGGAAGGGCGGGACCTACAATGAGCAGTTCTTC; D gene: NA; clone size: NA; J gene: TRBJ2-1; V gene: TRBV29-1
CDR3 protein: CAGRGYIGTEAFF; CDR3 DNA: TGTGCCGGGAGAGGTTACATAGGGACTGAAGCTTTCTTT; D gene: NA; clone size: NA; J gene: TRBJ1-1; V gene: TRBV6-1
CDR3 protein: CASSLANSEEYGYTF; CDR3 DNA: TGTGCCAGCAGCTTGGCCAATTCCGAGGAGTATGGCTACACCTTC; D gene: NA; clone size: few; J gene: TRBJ1-2; V gene: TRBV5-4